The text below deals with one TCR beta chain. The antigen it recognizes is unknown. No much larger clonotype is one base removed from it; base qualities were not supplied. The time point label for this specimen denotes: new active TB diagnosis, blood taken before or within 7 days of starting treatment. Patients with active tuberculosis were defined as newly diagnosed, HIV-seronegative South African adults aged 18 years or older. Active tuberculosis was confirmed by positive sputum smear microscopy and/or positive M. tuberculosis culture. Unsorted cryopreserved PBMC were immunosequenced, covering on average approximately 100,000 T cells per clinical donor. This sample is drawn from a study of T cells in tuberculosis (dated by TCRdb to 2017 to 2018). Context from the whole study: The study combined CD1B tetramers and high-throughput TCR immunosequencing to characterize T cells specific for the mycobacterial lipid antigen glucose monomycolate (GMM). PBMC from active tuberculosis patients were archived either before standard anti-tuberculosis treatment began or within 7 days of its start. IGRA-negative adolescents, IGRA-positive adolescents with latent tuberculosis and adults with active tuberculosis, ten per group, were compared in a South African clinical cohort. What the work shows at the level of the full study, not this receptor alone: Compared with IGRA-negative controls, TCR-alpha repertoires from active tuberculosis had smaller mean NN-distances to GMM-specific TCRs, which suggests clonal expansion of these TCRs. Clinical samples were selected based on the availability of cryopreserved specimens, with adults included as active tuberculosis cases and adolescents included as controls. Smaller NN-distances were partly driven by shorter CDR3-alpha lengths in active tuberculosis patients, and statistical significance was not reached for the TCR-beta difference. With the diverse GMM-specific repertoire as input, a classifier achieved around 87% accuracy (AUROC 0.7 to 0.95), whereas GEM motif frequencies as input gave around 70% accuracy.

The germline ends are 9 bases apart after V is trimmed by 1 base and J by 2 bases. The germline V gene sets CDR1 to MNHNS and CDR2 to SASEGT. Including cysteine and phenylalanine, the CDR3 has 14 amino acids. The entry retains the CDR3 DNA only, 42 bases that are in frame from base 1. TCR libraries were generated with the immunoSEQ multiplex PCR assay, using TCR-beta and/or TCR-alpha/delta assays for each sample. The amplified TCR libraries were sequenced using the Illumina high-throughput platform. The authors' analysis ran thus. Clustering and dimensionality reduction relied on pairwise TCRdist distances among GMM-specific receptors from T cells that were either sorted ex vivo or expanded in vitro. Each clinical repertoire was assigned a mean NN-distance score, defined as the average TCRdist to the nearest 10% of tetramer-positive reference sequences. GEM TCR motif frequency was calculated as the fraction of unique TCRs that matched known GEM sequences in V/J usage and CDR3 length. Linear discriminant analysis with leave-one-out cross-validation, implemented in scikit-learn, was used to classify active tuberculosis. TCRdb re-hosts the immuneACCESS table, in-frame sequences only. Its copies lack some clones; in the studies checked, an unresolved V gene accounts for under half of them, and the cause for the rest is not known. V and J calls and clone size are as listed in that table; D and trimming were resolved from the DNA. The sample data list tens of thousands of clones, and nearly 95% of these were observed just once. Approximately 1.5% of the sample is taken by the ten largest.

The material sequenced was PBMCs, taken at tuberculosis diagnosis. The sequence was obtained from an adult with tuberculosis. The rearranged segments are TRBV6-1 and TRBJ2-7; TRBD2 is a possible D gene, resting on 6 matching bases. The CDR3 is CASSEVGGPYEQYF. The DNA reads TGTGCCAGCAGTGAAGTGGGGGGTCCCTACGAGCAGTACTTC.